This T cell receptor (beta chain) derives from a study of cytomegalovirus exposure and HLA in healthy donors. PCR was performed using 60 Vbeta and 13 Jbeta primers. The table came from immunoSEQ multiplex PCR; TCRdb's copy has only in-frame clones and leaves some out. The sample carries more than 150,000 clones, approximately 81% recorded once. The study's findings and limits: Judged likely to be a sequencing artifact was a cluster of highly shared sequence variants. It was only CMV serostatus that was available as immune exposure information.

As to this clone: Its antigen remains unidentified.

What was sequenced was PBMCs. The receptor was isolated from a woman between 18 and 29 years old in good health and CMV-seronegative.

Here the CDR3 reads CASSIGTALAKNIQYF. CDR3 nucleotide sequence: TGTGCCAGCTCCATAGGGACTGCCCTAGCCAAAAACATTCAGTACTTC. This sequence joins TRBV18 and TRBJ2-4, with D possibly being TRBD2 (6 bases). V gave up 6 bases and J gave up 0 bases, with 15 bases separating them. CDR3 length: 16 amino acids. Germline assignment: CDR1 KGHSH and CDR2 LQKENI.